Below are 32 T cell receptor beta chains sequenced from a single sample in a study of human T cells and chemical hapten exposure. As for time point: patch test 2, 6 weeks after DPC sensitization. Treatment described: therapeutic diphenylcyclopropenone sensitization with weekly scalp DPC. TCRdb reprocessed the RACE reads via MiXCR and lists one record per CDR3 protein. The sample lists 330,000 or so distinct CDR3 sequences; under 6.5% were seen once. This specimen was whole blood, taken in connection with sensitization to the hapten diphenylcyclopropenone (DPC). The receptor set was obtained from a woman between 18 and 29 years old with alopecia areata. Some clones in this sample may be carry-over from other donors' samples.

This clonotype showed up many times. This chain uses TRBV12-3 or TRBV12-4 with TRBJ1-5; TRBD1 is a possible D gene (5 bases). There are 15 residues in the CDR3. V was pared by 6 bases and J by 6 bases, with 18 bases between. The DNA of the CDR3 is TGTGCCAGCAGCCCGGACTCACCGGACATTCAGCCCCAGCATTTT. Translation: CASSPDSPDIQPQHF.

The table lists this clonotype with many counts. The CDR3 bases are TGTGCCAGCAGTTTCAAATCCCGGACAGGGGAGGACACTGAAGCTTTCTTT. It is translated as CASSFKSRTGEDTEAFF. This chain joins TRBV28 and TRBJ1-1; 9 nucleotides match TRBD1. The CDR3 extends over 17 amino acids. J was trimmed by 3 bases and V by 3 bases; bases with no gene match: 11. Germline V gene data show CDR1 as MDHEN and CDR2 as SYDVKM.

This clonotype was detected a few times. The chain combines TRBV4-2 with TRBJ1-4; unclear D gene. Per the germline V gene, CDR1 is LGHNA and CDR2 is YNFKEQ. Trimming cost V 6 bases and J 7 bases, with 9 bases left between them. The CDR3 sequence is 12 residues long. CDR3 region: CASREEGEKLFF. Written as DNA, the CDR3 is TGTGCCAGCAGGGAAGAGGGTGAAAAACTGTTTTTT.

This clonotype showed up many times. This rearrangement joins TRBV11-2 to TRBJ2-2; D remains ambiguous. From germline, CDR1 is SGHAT and CDR2 FQNNGV. Trimming cost V 5 bases and J 5 bases, with 9 bases left between them. The CDR3 totals 13 residues. DNA of the CDR3: TGTGCCAGCAGCCCCGGACCGACCGGGGAGCTGTTTTTT. It encodes CASSPGPTGELFF.

This clonotype was counted between two and nine times. The gene calls are TRBV6-5 and TRBJ1-6; D not resolved. This CDR3 is 18 amino acids long. In germline, CDR1 is MNHEY, CDR2 SVGAGI. Trimming pared 3 bases from V and 0 bases from J, leaving 15 bases between. The CDR3 sequence: CASSYPVPGSSYNSPLHF. CDR3 in DNA: TGTGCCAGCAGTTATCCCGTCCCGGGCAGCTCCTATAATTCACCCCTCCACTTT.

This clonotype was detected ten times or more. The J gene is TRBJ1-2, the V gene TRBV28; weak D call: TRBD1 (5 bases). The V gene lost 1 base and the J gene lost 8 bases, with 8 bases spanning the gap. Germline-derived CDR1 and CDR2 are MDHEN and SYDVKM. The CDR3 has 12 residues. CDR3 DNA sequence: TGTGCCAGCAGTTTATCGGGGGACGGCTACACCTTC. Its protein product is CASSLSGDGYTF.

This clonotype was counted ten times or more. The rearrangement links TRBV7-2 to TRBJ1-2; a weak D match, TRBD1 (5 bases). Per the germline V gene, CDR1 is SGHTA and CDR2 is FQGNSA. V dropped 6 bases and J dropped 7 bases, with 15 bases sitting between them. This CDR3 spans 13 amino acids. CDR3 sequence: CASSGGGYAGYTF. The CDR3 DNA is TGTGCCAGCAGTGGGGGGGGATACGCTGGCTACACCTTC.

A few counts support this clonotype. J is TRBJ2-5 and V is TRBV20-1; D possibly uses TRBD1 or TRBD2 (5 bases each). Germline CDR1 and CDR2: DFQATT and SNEGSKA (reference sequence). Between the trimmed V and J ends, which lost 2 bases and 9 bases, there was a span of 19 bases. The CDR3 is 14 amino acids. CDR3 coding DNA: TGCAGTGCTAGACCCGAGAATGGGGGTGGGGCCCAGTACTTC. It codes for CSARPENGGGAQYF.

The chain joins TRBV7-2 to TRBJ2-3; no clear D. The germline CDR1 and CDR2 sequences are SGHTA and FQGNSA. This CDR3 is 13 amino acids long. V shed 0 bases and J shed 5 bases, with 6 bases lying between them. The CDR3 is CASSLAQEDTQYF. The DNA for the CDR3 is TGTGCCAGCAGCTTAGCCCAGGAAGATACGCAGTATTTT.

The chain recombines TRBV20-1 with TRBJ1-6; no firm D call. From germline, CDR1 is DFQATT and CDR2 SNEGSKA (reference sequence). V was clipped by 1 base and J by 10 bases, with 11 bases between them. The CDR3 has 13 residues. The CDR3 sequence is CSARGSRRSPLHF. The CDR3 DNA reads as TGCAGTGCTAGAGGCTCCCGCAGATCACCCCTCCACTTT.

This clonotype was detected ten times or more. The rearrangement links TRBV6-6 to TRBJ1-5, with 7 nucleotides matching TRBD1. V shed 8 bases and J 7 bases; nucleotides not matched to a gene: 8. CDR3 size: 13 residues. The germline V gene has CDR1 MNHNY and CDR2 SVGAGI (reference sequence). CDR3 residues: CASYRGVGQPQHF. The CDR3 DNA reads as TGTGCCAGCTACAGGGGAGTAGGACAGCCCCAGCATTTT.

This clonotype was counted many times. The chain couples TRBV20-1 to TRBJ2-7; TRBD2 is a possible D gene (5 bases). This CDR3 is built from 14 residues. Germline V gene sequence: CDR1 DFQATT, CDR2 SNEGSKA (reference sequence). V lost 0 bases and J 1 base, leaving 10 bases between the germline ends. The CDR3 here is CSARDPSGSYEQYF. The DNA of the CDR3 is TGCAGTGCTAGAGATCCCTCGGGGTCCTACGAGCAGTACTTC.

This clonotype was counted ten times or more. This sequence joins TRBV6-5 and TRBJ1-2, with 12 bases fitting TRBD1. The V segment lost 3 bases and the J segment 8 bases; nucleotides outside the gene matches: 10. Germline V gene data show CDR1 as MNHEY and CDR2 as SVGAGI. The length of the CDR3 is 16 residues. CDR3 loop: CASSYGTGGDDWGYTF. The CDR3 coding sequence is TGTGCCAGCAGTTATGGGACAGGGGGCGATGACTGGGGCTACACCTTC.

The V call is TRBV20-1, the J call TRBJ2-7; D tentatively reads TRBD1 or TRBD2 (5 bases each). Germline V gene sequence: CDR1 DFQATT, CDR2 SNEGSKA (reference sequence). The CDR3 consists of 12 residues. V lost 6 bases to trimming and J lost 2 bases, with 11 bases between them. Here the CDR3 reads CSAGTPPYEQYF. The CDR3 nucleotides read TGCAGTGCGGGGACGCCACCCTACGAGCAGTACTTC.

This clonotype was seen a few times. The chain employs TRBV29-1 and TRBJ2-1; no clear D. The V gene's germline CDR1 is SQVTM and CDR2 ANQGSEA. The CDR3 totals 14 residues. V lost 6 bases and J 1 base, leaving 13 bases between the germline ends. CDR3 bases: TGCAGCGTCGGCAGGAGCCTATCCTACAATGAGCAGTTCTTC. It translates to CSVGRSLSYNEQFF.

In its sample, this clonotype was seen many times. The J gene is TRBJ1-1, the V gene TRBV7-4, with 10 bases identical to TRBD1. With 3 bases clipped from V and 4 bases from J, the junction kept 5 bases outside the gene matches. The CDR3 covers 15 residues. The germline gives CDR1 SGHVT, CDR2 SQSDAQ. This CDR3 reads CASSLRDRGGTEAFF. CDR3 nucleotide sequence: TGTGCCAGCAGCTTGCGGGACAGGGGAGGCACTGAAGCTTTCTTT.

This clonotype was found a few times. The chain recombines TRBV6-6 with TRBJ1-1; 10 positions agree with TRBD1. This CDR3 is built from 16 residues. Germline-derived CDR1 and CDR2 are MNHNY and SVGAGI (reference sequence). The V segment lost 2 bases and the J segment 3 bases; nucleotides outside the gene matches: 6. This chain's CDR3 is CASSYETGGRDTEAFF. CDR3 nucleotides: TGTGCCAGCAGTTACGAGACAGGGGGCAGGGACACTGAAGCTTTCTTT.

The J gene is TRBJ2-2, the V gene TRBV20-1; 12 nucleotides align to TRBD2. V shed 0 bases and J 4 bases; nucleotides not matched to a gene: 6. Germline loops: CDR1 DFQATT, CDR2 SNEGSKA (reference sequence). CDR3 length: 17 amino acids. The CDR3 sequence: CSARDQGTSGFTGELFF. The DNA for the CDR3 is TGCAGTGCTAGAGATCAGGGGACTAGCGGGTTCACCGGGGAGCTGTTTTTT.

The V and J genes are TRBV7-2 and TRBJ2-3; possibly TRBD2 for D (6 bases). The CDR3 length is 17 residues. Trimming cost V 6 bases and J 4 bases, with 23 bases left between them. The V gene's germline CDR1 is SGHTA and CDR2 FQGNSA. The CDR3 spells CASRDRRGPPGADTQYF. The CDR3 DNA is TGTGCCAGCAGGGATCGTCGTGGGCCTCCGGGGGCAGATACGCAGTATTTT.

This clonotype was seen a handful of times. V gene TRBV10-3 combines with J gene TRBJ2-5; 12 bases align to TRBD2. Losses at the gene ends were 4 bases for V and 4 bases for J; bases not matched to a gene: 1. The CDR3 runs to 14 residues. Germline loops: CDR1 ENHRY, CDR2 SYGVKD. CDR3 loop: CAISVLAGGETQYF. As DNA, the CDR3 is TGTGCCATCAGTGTACTAGCGGGGGGAGAGACCCAGTACTTC.

The chain has TRBV9 and TRBJ1-1, with D perhaps matching TRBD1 (5 bases). The CDR3 runs 14 residues. The ends were cut back, 4 bases at V and 1 base at J, with 11 bases in the middle. Germline V gene sequence: CDR1 SGDLS, CDR2 YYNGEE. The CDR3 nucleotides are TGTGCCAGCAGCCCGACAGCTACGAACACTGAAGCTTTCTTT. Translation: CASSPTATNTEAFF.

The rearrangement joins TRBV6-6 to TRBJ2-2, with a tentative D call TRBD1 (6 bases). The CDR3 consists of 14 residues. V lost 0 bases and J 6 bases, leaving 8 bases between the germline ends. Germline V lookup: CDR1 MNHNY, CDR2 SVGAGI (reference sequence). The CDR3 nucleotides are TGTGCCAGCAGTTACTCACAGGGCGCCGGGGAGCTGTTTTTT. Its protein is CASSYSQGAGELFF.

The V and J genes are TRBV3-1 and TRBJ1-1; D uncertain. Germline values: CDR1 LGHDT, CDR2 YNNKEL (reference sequence). V lost 4 bases and J 3 bases, leaving 12 bases between the germline ends. The CDR3 length is 14 residues. In DNA, the CDR3 is TGTGCCAGCAGCCCCGGTATCGCCCACACTGAAGCTTTCTTT. This translates into CASSPGIAHTEAFF.

This clonotype was observed many times. J is TRBJ2-5 and V is TRBV12-3 or TRBV12-4; D gene uncertain. The CDR3 has 13 residues. V was cut by 5 bases and J by 4 bases, with 11 bases left in between. CDR3 amino acids: CASSAPESETQYF. CDR3 DNA sequence: TGTGCCAGCAGTGCCCCCGAATCAGAGACCCAGTACTTC.

This clonotype turned up a few times. The rearrangement links TRBV6-5 to TRBJ2-1; tentative D call: TRBD1 (5 bases). The CDR3 extends over 15 amino acids. Trimming left V 0 bases short and J 2 bases short, with 8 bases between. Germline CDR1 reads MNHEY; CDR2 reads SVGAGI. CDR3 sequence: CASSYSGRAYNEQFF. The CDR3 nucleotides read TGTGCCAGCAGTTACTCCGGCAGGGCCTACAATGAGCAGTTCTTC.

This clonotype came up a few times. This chain uses TRBV5-1 with TRBJ1-1; the D is unclear. Deletions cut 1 base from V and 6 bases from J, with 10 bases between. The CDR3 contains 13 residues. The germline CDR1 and CDR2 sequences are SGHRS and YFSETQ. CDR3 in DNA: TGCGCCAGCAGCTTGTTCCAGGACGCTGAAGCTTTCTTT. Translation gives CASSLFQDAEAFF.

There are a few counts of this clonotype. J is TRBJ2-5 and V is TRBV2; 8 bases agree with TRBD1. V lost 2 bases and J lost 9; bases outside the gene matches: 11. The germline V gene encodes CDR1 SNHLY and CDR2 FYNNEI. This CDR3 region has 15 residues. CDR3 sequence (DNA): TGTGCCAGCAGTGAATCCCCCAGGGGGCAGACGGCCCAGTACTTC. This gives the protein CASSESPRGQTAQYF.

This clonotype has just a few counts. The V gene is TRBV12-3 or TRBV12-4, the J gene TRBJ2-1, with D maybe TRBD2 (6 bases). The V and J ends lost 6 bases and 9 bases respectively, with 9 bases between them. The CDR3 is 11 amino acids. The CDR3 nucleotides are TGTGCCAGCAGCCTAGCGAGTGAGCAGTTCTTC. Translating it yields CASSLASEQFF.

Ten or more counts support this clonotype. The CDR3 bases are TGCAGTGCTAGCATGAGGACATGGGGCTACACCTTC. Translated: CSASMRTWGYTF. The V call is TRBV20-1, the J call TRBJ1-2; D possibly corresponds to TRBD1 (5 bases). V was shortened by 3 bases and J by 8 bases, with 13 bases between the two germline ends. Looked up from germline, CDR1 is DFQATT and CDR2 is SNEGSKA (reference sequence). The length of the CDR3 is 12 residues.

The V call is TRBV28, the J call TRBJ1-2; 9 bases match TRBD1. The CDR3 extends over 14 amino acids. Germline V gene sequence: CDR1 MDHEN, CDR2 SYDVKM. V lost 8 bases and J lost 8; bases outside the gene matches: 12. CDR3 nucleotide sequence: TGTGCCAGCGGGCCGGGACAGGGCTTAGAAGGCTACACCTTC. Translated, it gives CASGPGQGLEGYTF.

Only a few counts were recorded for this clonotype. The chain recombines TRBV6-2 or TRBV6-3 with TRBJ2-2, with TRBD1 as a possible D gene (6 bases). Trimming stripped 0 bases from V and 6 bases from J, with 8 bases between. CDR1 MNHEY and CDR2 SVGEGT come from the germline V gene. The CDR3 is 14 amino acids. CDR3 loop: CASSYSPGAGELFF. Here the CDR3 DNA reads TGTGCCAGCAGTTACTCCCCAGGGGCCGGGGAGCTGTTTTTT.

CDR3 sequence: CASSRNRAGSPGTEAFF. CDR3 DNA sequence: TGCGCCAGCAGCCGCAACAGGGCGGGGAGCCCGGGCACTGAAGCTTTCTTT. This sequence joins TRBV5-1 and TRBJ1-1; possibly TRBD1 for D (6 bases). V was shortened by 4 bases and J by 4 bases, with 23 bases between the two germline ends. In germline, CDR1 is SGHRS, CDR2 YFSETQ. The CDR3 has 17 amino acids.